These T cell receptor beta chains were read from a single sample in a study of cytotoxic CD8 clonotypes in ibrutinib-treated CLL. Using immunoSEQ multiplex PCR, the repertoire was profiled, and TCRdb retains in-frame clones only, with some absent. Here the sample spans around 300,000 clones, roughly 79% being singletons. The input for sequencing was PBMCs, taken before ibrutinib treatment. Every receptor here comes from a human donor with chronic lymphocytic leukemia. CDR3s include the opening cysteine and the closing phenylalanine or tryptophan. A D gene is named only where the DNA matches it firmly. Expanded clones get a size class; other rows say once, few or many, or leave the size out.

D gene,J gene,V gene,clone size,CDR3 protein,CDR3 DNA
TRBD1,TRBJ1-4,TRBV4-2,.,CASSLEDRFQEKLFF,TGTGCCAGCAGCCTAGAGGACAGGTTTCAGGAAAAACTGTTTTTT
TRBD2,TRBJ2-7,TRBV4-2,.,CASSQDASGTPYEQYF,TGTGCCAGCAGCCAAGACGCTAGCGGGACCCCCTACGAGCAGTACTTC
.,TRBJ2-3,TRBV5-6,.,CASSSLTASTDTQYF,TGTGCCAGCAGCTCACTGACAGCAAGCACAGATACGCAGTATTTT
TRBD1,TRBJ2-2,TRBV7-9,.,CASSPRQGAGELFF,TGTGCCAGCAGCCCCAGACAGGGGGCCGGGGAGCTGTTTTTT
.,TRBJ1-2,TRBV5-6,once,CASSFGLGEGYTF,TGTGCCAGCAGCTTCGGTCTGGGGGAAGGCTACACCTTC
TRBD1,TRBJ1-2,TRBV5-1,once,CASSPDRDGYTF,TGCGCCAGCAGCCCGGACAGGGATGGCTACACCTTC
.,TRBJ1-3,TRBV30,.,CAWSVGAGSGNTIYF,TGTGCCTGGAGTGTCGGGGCAGGGTCTGGAAACACCATATATTTT
.,TRBJ1-1,TRBV4-2,.,CASSQGTRNTEAFF,TGTGCCAGCAGCCAAGGTACCCGTAACACTGAAGCTTTCTTT
.,TRBJ2-3,TRBV6-5,few,CASRLGGDTQYF,TGTGCCAGCCGGCTCGGTGGAGATACGCAGTATTTT
TRBD2,TRBJ2-5,TRBV7-9,.,CASSVGLADQETQYF,TGTGCCAGCAGCGTGGGACTAGCGGACCAAGAGACCCAGTACTTC
.,TRBJ2-7,TRBV7-9,.,CASSLVTQGVIPYEQYF,TGTGCCAGCAGCTTAGTGACCCAAGGGGTTATCCCTTACGAGCAGTACTTC
.,TRBJ1-2,TRBV4-2,.,CASSHRDPLYGYTF,TGTGCCAGCAGCCACCGGGACCCACTCTATGGCTACACCTTC
.,TRBJ2-7,TRBV28,.,CASSFNREWGEQYF,TGTGCCAGCAGTTTTAACAGGGAGTGGGGAGAGCAGTACTTC
.,TRBJ1-2,TRBV7-2,.,CASSLNPSPWGYTF,TGTGCCAGCAGCTTAAACCCCAGTCCTTGGGGCTACACCTTC
.,TRBJ1-5,TRBV6-5,few,CASSYFGPHQPQHF,.
TRBD1,TRBJ2-7,TRBV6-7,.,CAGWTGVDEQYF,TGTGCCGGGTGGACAGGGGTAGACGAGCAGTACTTC
.,TRBJ1-5,TRBV29-1,.,CSVGYNRVLSQQHF,TGCAGCGTTGGCTATAACCGGGTCCTAAGTCAACAGCATTTT
TRBD1,TRBJ2-7,TRBV30,.,CAWRPGQSYEQYF,TGTGCCTGGAGACCGGGACAGAGCTACGAGCAGTACTTC
TRBD2,TRBJ2-7,TRBV7-2,once,CASSLVLALAGDEQYF,TGTGCCAGCAGCTTAGTTCTGGCGCTAGCGGGCGACGAGCAGTACTTC
.,TRBJ2-1,TRBV7-9,.,CASSLGGRIYNEQFF,TGTGCCAGCAGCTTAGGGGGGAGGATCTACAATGAGCAGTTCTTC
.,TRBJ2-1,TRBV7-2,.,CASSVGRGVLSYNEQFF,TGTGCCAGCAGCGTCGGCCGCGGGGTTCTCTCCTACAATGAGCAGTTCTTC
.,TRBJ2-1,TRBV4-3,.,CASSQDIQGIYNEQFF,TGCGCCAGCAGCCAAGATATCCAGGGAATCTACAATGAGCAGTTCTTC
TRBD2,TRBJ2-7,TRBV4-1,.,CASMGGRSEQYF,TGCGCCAGCATGGGCGGGAGGTCCGAGCAGTACTTC
.,TRBJ2-2,TRBV7-9,.,CASSLVPGVSTGELFF,TGTGCCAGCAGCTTAGTCCCGGGCGTGAGCACCGGGGAGCTGTTTTTT
TRBD2,TRBJ2-1,TRBV7-3,.,CASSLTVLAGPYNEQFF,TGTGCCAGCAGCTTAACGGTTCTAGCGGGACCCTACAATGAGCAGTTCTTC
TRBD2,TRBJ2-2,TRBV19,.,CASSVTGLAGGNTGELFF,TGTGCCAGTAGTGTAACCGGACTAGCGGGAGGCAACACCGGGGAGCTGTTTTTT
.,TRBJ1-5,TRBV6-5,.,CASRGTSNQPQHF,TGTGCCAGCAGAGGGACCTCCAATCAGCCCCAGCATTTT
.,TRBJ2-5,TRBV4-3,.,CASSYSNIPGYQETQYF,TGCGCCAGCAGCTACTCAAACATCCCAGGATACCAAGAGACCCAGTACTTC
TRBD1,TRBJ1-3,TRBV30,.,CAWDRGAGNTIYF,TGTGCCTGGGACAGGGGCGCTGGAAACACCATATATTTT
.,TRBJ2-7,TRBV7-2,few,CASSLFYEQYF,TGTGCCAGCAGCTTATTTTACGAGCAGTACTTC
.,TRBJ2-1,TRBV7-2,.,CASSFATRGNEQFF,TGTGCCAGCAGCTTTGCGACTAGGGGTAATGAGCAGTTCTTC
.,TRBJ2-7,TRBV18,.,CASSPYQTYEQYF,TGTGCCAGCTCACCCTACCAAACCTACGAGCAGTACTTC
.,TRBJ2-6,TRBV7-3,.,CASSQGPFSGANVLTF,TGTGCCAGCAGCCAGGGACCGTTCTCTGGGGCCAACGTCCTGACTTTC
.,TRBJ1-5,TRBV7-2,once,CASSLDPRGGNSNQPQHF,TGTGCCAGCAGCTTAGACCCCAGAGGAGGGAACAGCAATCAGCCCCAGCATTTT
TRBD2,TRBJ2-7,TRBV29-1,once,CSAMDWEGASYEQYF,TGCAGCGCCATGGATTGGGAGGGAGCCTCCTACGAGCAGTACTTC
TRBD1,TRBJ2-7,TRBV4-3,.,CASSQDRGRQYF,TGCGCCAGCAGCCAAGACAGGGGGAGGCAGTACTTC
TRBD2,TRBJ2-1,TRBV27,few,CASSFDSGRDNEQFF,TGTGCCAGCAGTTTTGATAGCGGGAGGGACAATGAGCAGTTCTTC
TRBD1,TRBJ2-2,TRBV5-4,.,CASSAKQGRLTGELFF,TGTGCCAGCAGCGCCAAACAGGGGAGACTCACCGGGGAGCTGTTTTTT
.,TRBJ2-7,TRBV9,.,CASSRQGGEQYF,TGTGCCAGCAGCCGGCAGGGCGGGGAGCAGTACTTC
.,TRBJ1-5,TRBV30,few,CAWGRGVSNQPQHF,TGTGCCTGGGGTCGTGGGGTTAGCAATCAGCCCCAGCATTTT
.,TRBJ2-7,TRBV5-8,.,CASSLFQPLSYEQYF,TGTGCCAGCAGCTTGTTCCAGCCCCTTTCCTACGAGCAGTACTTC
.,TRBJ1-5,TRBV30,.,CAWNLGGFDQPQHF,TGTGCCTGGAACCTCGGGGGGTTCGATCAGCCCCAGCATTTT
.,TRBJ2-2,TRBV10-3,.,CAISGIGDTGELFF,TGTGCCATCAGTGGAATAGGGGACACCGGGGAGCTGTTTTTT
.,TRBJ2-7,TRBV5-1,.,CASSLARDEQYF,TGCGCCAGCAGCTTGGCCCGGGACGAGCAGTACTTC
TRBD2,TRBJ2-3,TRBV7-9,few,CASSLSSGTVPDTQYF,TGTGCCAGCAGCTTATCAAGCGGGACCGTGCCAGATACGCAGTATTTT
.,TRBJ2-1,TRBV19,.,CASRVRGYNEQFF,TGTGCCAGTAGGGTCCGTGGTTACAATGAGCAGTTCTTC
TRBD2,TRBJ2-5,TRBV2,.,CASAGTREETQYF,TGTGCCAGCGCCGGGACTAGGGAAGAGACCCAGTACTTC
TRBD2,TRBJ2-5,TRBV13,.,CASSLEAGGNYQETQYF,TGTGCCAGCAGCTTAGAAGCGGGAGGCAACTACCAAGAGACCCAGTACTTC
.,TRBJ2-1,TRBV2,.,CASMVDVAEQFF,TGTGCCAGCATGGTAGACGTCGCTGAGCAGTTCTTC
TRBD1,TRBJ1-1,TRBV6-5,.,CASSYFPGTENTEAFF,TGTGCCAGCAGTTACTTCCCCGGGACAGAGAACACTGAAGCTTTCTTT
TRBD1,TRBJ1-2,TRBV18,.,CASSPLPGQLGGYTF,TGTGCCAGCTCACCACTACCGGGACAGCTCGGGGGCTACACCTTC